This TCR beta chain emerged from a study of T cell changes during pregnancy in multiple sclerosis. Repertoires were generated with immunoSEQ multiplex PCR, while TCRdb's copy carries only in-frame clones and drops some. The top ten clones hold 1.5% to 1.9% of a sample with 90,000 to 100,000 clones, 80% to 95% of them seen once. Germline loops: CDR1 PRHDT, CDR2 FYEKMQ (reference sequence). CDR3 length equals 18 residues. The ends lost 4 bases at V and 4 bases at J; junction bases unmatched: 14. Sequenced here: peripheral blood, sampled in the first trimester of pregnancy. The TCR was taken from a female donor with multiple sclerosis, enrolled in a pregnancy study. The rearrangement links TRBV13 to TRBJ2-7; TRBD2 matches at 12 bases. The CDR3 spells CASSSFRPSSGRGYEQYF. The CDR3 DNA sequence: TGTGCCAGCAGCTCGTTCCGACCCTCTAGCGGGAGGGGGTACGAGCAGTACTTC. The full variable domain, completed using reference TRBV13 and TRBJ2-7, is AAGVIQSPRHLIKEKRETATLKCYPIPRHDTVYWYQQGPGQDPQFLISFYEKMQSDKGSIPDRFSAQQFSDYHSELNMSSLELGDSALYFCASSSFRPSSGRGYEQYFGPGTRLTVT.